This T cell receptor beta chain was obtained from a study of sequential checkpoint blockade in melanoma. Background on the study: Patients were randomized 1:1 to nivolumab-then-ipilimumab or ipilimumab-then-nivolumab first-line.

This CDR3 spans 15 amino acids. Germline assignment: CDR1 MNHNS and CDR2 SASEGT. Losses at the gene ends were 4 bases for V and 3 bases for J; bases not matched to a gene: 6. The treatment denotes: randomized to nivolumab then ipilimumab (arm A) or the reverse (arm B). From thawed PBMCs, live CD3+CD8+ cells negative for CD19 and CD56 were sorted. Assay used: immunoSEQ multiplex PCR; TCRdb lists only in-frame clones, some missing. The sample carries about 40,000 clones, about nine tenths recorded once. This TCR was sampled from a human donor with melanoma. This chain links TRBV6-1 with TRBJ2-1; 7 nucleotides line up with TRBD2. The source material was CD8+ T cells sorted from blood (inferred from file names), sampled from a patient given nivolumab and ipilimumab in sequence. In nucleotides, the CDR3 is TGTGCCAGCAGTGTAAGAGCGGGATTCTACAATGAGCAGTTCTTC. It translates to CASSVRAGFYNEQFF.